Described below is a single TCR beta chain sequence and its context. Its antigen remains undetermined. Per-base quality was not reported, and no clone a single base away is much larger than it. This specimen belongs to a study of control samples from healthy donors and cancer patients (TCRdb year 2020). There are 17 amino acids in the CDR3, from cysteine to phenylalanine inclusive. This entry keeps only the CDR3 DNA: 51 bases, framed from base 1. As encoded in the germline V gene, CDR1 is MGHRA while CDR2 is YSYEKL. Clipping removes 2 bases from V and 4 bases from J, with 11 as the unmatched junction base count. The library was obtained by the immunoSEQ multiplex PCR assay. Here the immuneACCESS table is served through TCRdb, limited to in-frame sequences with V and J called. Missing clones are a known gap in these copies; in checked studies unresolved V genes cover under half, and the rest lacks a known reason. The sample table shows about 220,000 clones, and over 90% are seen once. The ten top clones hold approximately 1.5% of the sample.

Sequences were obtained from blood. The V and J genes are TRBV4-1 and TRBJ2-7, and 10 junctional nucleotides match TRBD1. The TCR sequence derives from a middle-aged man in good health. The CDR3 reads as follows: CASSQTRHGDRGYEQYF. At the DNA level, the sequence is TGCGCCAGCAGCCAAACAAGGCATGGGGACAGGGGATACGAGCAGTACTTC.